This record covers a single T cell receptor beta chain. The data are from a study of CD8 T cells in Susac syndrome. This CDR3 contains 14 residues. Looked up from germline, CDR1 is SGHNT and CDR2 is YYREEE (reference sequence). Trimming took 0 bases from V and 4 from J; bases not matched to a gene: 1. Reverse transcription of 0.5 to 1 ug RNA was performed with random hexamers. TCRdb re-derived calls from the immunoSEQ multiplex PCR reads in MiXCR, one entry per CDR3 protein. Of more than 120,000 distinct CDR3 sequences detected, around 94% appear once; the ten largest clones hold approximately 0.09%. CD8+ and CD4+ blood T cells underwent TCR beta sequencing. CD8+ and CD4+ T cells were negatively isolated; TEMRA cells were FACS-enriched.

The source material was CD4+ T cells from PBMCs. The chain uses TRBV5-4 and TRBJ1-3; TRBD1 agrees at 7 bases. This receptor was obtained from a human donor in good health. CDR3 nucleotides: TGTGCCAGCAGCTTGGCAGGGGGAGGAAACACCATATATTTT. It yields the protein CASSLAGGGNTIYF.